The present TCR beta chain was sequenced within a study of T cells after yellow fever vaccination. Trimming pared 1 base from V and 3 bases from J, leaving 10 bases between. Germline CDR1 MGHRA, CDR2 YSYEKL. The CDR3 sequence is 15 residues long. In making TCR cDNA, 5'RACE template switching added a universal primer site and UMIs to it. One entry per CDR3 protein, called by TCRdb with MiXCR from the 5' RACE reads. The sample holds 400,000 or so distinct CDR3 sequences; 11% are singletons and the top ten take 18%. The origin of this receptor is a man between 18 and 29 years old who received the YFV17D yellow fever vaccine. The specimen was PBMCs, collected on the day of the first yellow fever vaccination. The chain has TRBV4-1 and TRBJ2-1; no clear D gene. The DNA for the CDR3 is TGCGCCAGCAGCCAAGCACACAACAGCTACAATGAGCAGTTCTTC. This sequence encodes CASSQAHNSYNEQFF.